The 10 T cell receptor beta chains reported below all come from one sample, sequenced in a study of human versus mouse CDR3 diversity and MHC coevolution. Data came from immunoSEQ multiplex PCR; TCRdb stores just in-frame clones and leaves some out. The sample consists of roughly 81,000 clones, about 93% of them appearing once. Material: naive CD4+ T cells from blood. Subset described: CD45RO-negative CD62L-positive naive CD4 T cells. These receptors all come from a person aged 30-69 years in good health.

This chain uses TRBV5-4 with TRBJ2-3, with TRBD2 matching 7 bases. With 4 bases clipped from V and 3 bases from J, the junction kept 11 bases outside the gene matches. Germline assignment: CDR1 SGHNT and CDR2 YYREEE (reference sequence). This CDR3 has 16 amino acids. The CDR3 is CASSLRVGSGTDTQYF. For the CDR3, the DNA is TGTGCCAGCAGCCTCCGGGTGGGTAGCGGGACAGATACGCAGTATTTT.

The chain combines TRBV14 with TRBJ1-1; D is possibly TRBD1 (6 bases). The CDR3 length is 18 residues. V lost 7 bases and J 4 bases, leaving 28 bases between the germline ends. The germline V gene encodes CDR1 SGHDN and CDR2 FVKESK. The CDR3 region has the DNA TGTGCCAGCATACCGACTCCGCTCGGGGGGCGGAGTGGCACTGAAGCTTTCTTT. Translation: CASIPTPLGGRSGTEAFF.

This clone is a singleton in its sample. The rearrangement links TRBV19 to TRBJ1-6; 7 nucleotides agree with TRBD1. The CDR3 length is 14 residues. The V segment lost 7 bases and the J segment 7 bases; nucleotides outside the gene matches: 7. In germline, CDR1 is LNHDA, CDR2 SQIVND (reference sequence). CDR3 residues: CASTLGRGNSPLHF. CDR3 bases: TGTGCCAGTACTCTCGGCAGGGGGAATTCACCCCTCCACTTT.

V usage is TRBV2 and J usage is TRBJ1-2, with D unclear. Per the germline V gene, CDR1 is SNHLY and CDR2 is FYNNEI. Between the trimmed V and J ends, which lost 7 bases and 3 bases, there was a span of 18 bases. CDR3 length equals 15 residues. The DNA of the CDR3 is TGTGCCAGCAATTTCAACCGGGTTGTCCACTATGGCTACACCTTC. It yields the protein CASNFNRVVHYGYTF.

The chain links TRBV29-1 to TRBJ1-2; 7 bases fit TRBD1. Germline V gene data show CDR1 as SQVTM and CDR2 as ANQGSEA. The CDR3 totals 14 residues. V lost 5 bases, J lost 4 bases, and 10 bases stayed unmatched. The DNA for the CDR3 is TGCAGCGTTTCCCCTCCGGGACAGCTCTATGGCTACACCTTC. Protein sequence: CSVSPPGQLYGYTF.

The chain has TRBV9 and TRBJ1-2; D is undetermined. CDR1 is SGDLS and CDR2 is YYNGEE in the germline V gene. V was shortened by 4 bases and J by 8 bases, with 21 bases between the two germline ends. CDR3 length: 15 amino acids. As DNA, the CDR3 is TGTGCCAGCAGCCCTAGCACCGGCCTCTTAGAAGGCTACACCTTC. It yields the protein CASSPSTGLLEGYTF. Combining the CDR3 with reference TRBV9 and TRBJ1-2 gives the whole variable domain DSGVTQTPKHLITATGQRVTLRCSPRSGDLSVYWYQQSLDQGLQFLIQYYNGEERAKGNILERFSAQQFPDLHSELNLSSLELGDSALYFCASSPSTGLLEGYTFGSGTRLTVV.

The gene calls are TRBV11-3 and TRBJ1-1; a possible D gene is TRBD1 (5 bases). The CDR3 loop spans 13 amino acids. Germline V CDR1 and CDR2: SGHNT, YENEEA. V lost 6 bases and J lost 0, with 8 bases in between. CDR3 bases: TGTGCCAGCAGTGGACAACTGAACACTGAAGCTTTCTTT. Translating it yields CASSGQLNTEAFF.

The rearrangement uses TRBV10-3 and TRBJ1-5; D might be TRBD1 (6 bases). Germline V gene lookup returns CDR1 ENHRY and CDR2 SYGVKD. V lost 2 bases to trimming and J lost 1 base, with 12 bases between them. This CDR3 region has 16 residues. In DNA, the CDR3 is TGTGCCATCAGTGAGGCACAGGGTGGGAGCAATCAGCCCCAGCATTTT. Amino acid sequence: CAISEAQGGSNQPQHF.

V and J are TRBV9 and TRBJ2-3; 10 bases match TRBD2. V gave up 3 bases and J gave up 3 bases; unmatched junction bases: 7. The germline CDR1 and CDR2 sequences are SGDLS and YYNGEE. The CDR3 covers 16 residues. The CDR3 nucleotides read TGTGCCAGCAGCGCCGAAACTAGCGGGGTAACAGATACGCAGTATTTT. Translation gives CASSAETSGVTDTQYF.

The DNA of the CDR3 is TGTGCCAGCAGGTCAAATCAGCCCCAGCATTTT. Protein sequence: CASRSNQPQHF. The V gene is TRBV2, the J gene TRBJ1-5; D call uncertain. Trimming cost V 6 bases and J 4 bases, with 4 bases left between them. The CDR3 extends over 11 amino acids. CDR1 and CDR2 (germline): SNHLY, FYNNEI.